This T cell receptor beta chain was identified during a study of T-cell reconstitution after alpha-beta-depleted transplantation in children. Notes on the study in general: Two months or so post-transplant, alpha-beta T cells reportedly derived from several hundred expanded graft clones. Among T cells one year after transplant, newly produced cells accounted for most counts and diversity.

This clonotype was seen only a few times. Its specificity is not known. The germline V and J ends were trimmed by 0 bases and 0 bases, with 9 bases remaining between them. This CDR3 region has 15 residues. The germline V gene encodes CDR1 SGHAT and CDR2 FQNNGV. Unique molecular identifiers were used to barcode this TCRbeta library. TCRdb recomputed calls from the PCR reads with MiXCR, one row per CDR3 protein. The repertoire holds about 980,000 distinct CDR3 sequences, with roughly 29% as singletons. Sequencing used PBMCs, mostly from graft donor cells, obtained 360 days after TCRalphabeta/CD19-depleted stem cell transplant. This rearrangement joins TRBV11-2 to TRBJ2-7; D not certain. This clonotype was sampled from a boy younger than two who had a stem cell transplant for SCID, so the T cells may come from the graft donor. CDR3 sequence (DNA): TGTGCCAGCAGCTTAGACCAGTATAGCTCCTACGAGCAGTACTTC. Protein product: CASSLDQYSSYEQYF.